Listed here are 15 T cell receptor beta chains from one sample, sequenced in a study of control samples from healthy donors and cancer patients. Produced via immunoSEQ multiplex PCR; TCRdb's table is partial and in-frame only. Of some 120,000 clones listed, approximately 90% are singletons. Sequenced input: blood. The receptors shown here come from a man aged 18-30 years in good health.

This sequence joins TRBV30 and TRBJ1-2; tentatively, D is TRBD1 (5 bases). V lost 5 bases to trimming and J lost 2 bases, with 9 bases between them. The CDR3 runs to 12 residues. Per germline, CDR1 GTSNPN and CDR2 SVGIG (reference sequence). The CDR3 loop reads CAWGRDNYGYTF. CDR3 DNA: TGTGCCTGGGGCCGGGACAACTATGGCTACACCTTC.

This clone was detected once. The chain has TRBV3-1 (or the pseudogene TRBV3-2) and TRBJ2-2, with 10 positions matching TRBD1. The CDR3 sequence is 15 residues long. Per the germline V gene, CDR1 is LGHDT and CDR2 is YNNKEL (reference sequence). The V segment lost 4 bases and the J segment 4 bases; nucleotides outside the gene matches: 3. The chain's CDR3 is CASSPRDRGTGELFF. The CDR3 DNA reads as TGTGCCAGCAGCCCTCGGGACAGGGGCACCGGGGAGCTGTTTTTT.

The chain uses TRBV6-5 and TRBJ2-5; 7 positions match TRBD2. The CDR3 loop spans 14 amino acids. CDR1 is MNHEY and CDR2 is SVGAGI in the germline V gene. V trimming: 4 bases; J trimming: 5 bases; junction bases outside the gene matches: 7. The CDR3 DNA is TGTGCCAGCAGTTTAATGAAACTAGCGGAGACCCAGTACTTC. Translation gives CASSLMKLAETQYF.

The chain uses TRBV11-1 and TRBJ1-1; D unresolved. Germline CDR1 reads SGHAT; CDR2 reads FQDESV (reference sequence). The CDR3 is made up of 15 amino acids. Trimming stripped 1 base from V and 4 bases from J, with 13 bases between. The CDR3 loop reads CASSLGPDVVTEAFF. CDR3 nucleotides: TGTGCCAGCAGCTTAGGTCCAGACGTTGTCACTGAAGCTTTCTTT.

The rearrangement links TRBV30 to TRBJ1-5; possibly TRBD1 for D (6 bases). With 2 bases removed from V and 7 bases from J, the gap between germline ends came to 12 bases. This CDR3 has 13 amino acids. From germline, CDR1 is GTSNPN and CDR2 SVGIG (reference sequence). The chain's CDR3 is CAWSPGEEQPQHF. CDR3 nucleotides: TGTGCCTGGAGTCCAGGGGAAGAACAGCCCCAGCATTTT.

The rearrangement links TRBV30 to TRBJ2-1; D possibly corresponds to TRBD2 (5 bases). Per germline, CDR1 GTSNPN and CDR2 SVGIG (reference sequence). The ends were cut back, 4 bases at V and 5 bases at J, with 12 bases in the middle. The CDR3 has 13 amino acids. The CDR3 here is CAWNRGLNNEQFF. For the CDR3, the DNA is TGTGCCTGGAACCGGGGTTTGAACAATGAGCAGTTCTTC.

This chain joins TRBV18 and TRBJ1-2, with 8 bases matching TRBD1. The germline V gene encodes CDR1 KGHSH and CDR2 LQKENI. CDR3 length: 14 amino acids. After removal of 1 base from V and 6 bases from J, the junction contained 4 bases not matched to a gene. The CDR3 DNA is TGTGCCAGCTCACCACAGGACAGGGTAAATGGCTACACCTTC. Amino acids: CASSPQDRVNGYTF.

V and J are TRBV2 and TRBJ1-3; D not certain. The CDR3 is 13 amino acids. Germline loops: CDR1 SNHLY, CDR2 FYNNEI. The V and J ends lost 6 bases and 3 bases respectively, with 9 bases between them. CDR3 sequence: CASSESDGNTIYF. The CDR3 coding sequence is TGTGCCAGCAGCGAAAGTGATGGAAACACCATATATTTT.

The chain recombines TRBV6-5 with TRBJ2-7; no clear D gene. CDR3 length equals 12 residues. Germline V gene lookup returns CDR1 MNHEY and CDR2 SVGAGI. The V end was cut by 8 bases, the J end by 3 bases, with 11 bases between. The CDR3 region has the DNA TGTGCCAGCGGAACTGTCCGCTACGAGCAGTACTTC. It yields the protein CASGTVRYEQYF.

V usage is TRBV4-1 and J usage is TRBJ2-1; 10 bases match TRBD2. Germline V lookup: CDR1 MGHRA, CDR2 YSYEKL. J gave up 8 bases and V 1 base, and 5 bases lay outside the gene matches. This CDR3 comprises 15 residues. The CDR3, as DNA: TGCGCCAGCAGCCAAGGGCTAGCGGGGGACTATGAGCAGTTCTTC. This sequence encodes CASSQGLAGDYEQFF.

V and J are TRBV18 and TRBJ2-3; D is unclear. V was pared by 0 bases and J by 4 bases, with 11 bases between. The germline V gene has CDR1 KGHSH and CDR2 LQKENI. CDR3 size: 15 residues. CDR3 sequence (DNA): TGTGCCAGCTCACCACCGGGGAAGATATCAGATACGCAGTATTTT. It is translated as CASSPPGKISDTQYF.

The chain combines TRBV29-1 with TRBJ2-2; 13 bases agree with TRBD2. The V and J ends lost 6 bases and 5 bases, in that order; junction bases with no gene match: 0. Germline CDR1 is SQVTM and CDR2 is ANQGSEA. The CDR3 sequence is 13 residues long. In DNA, the CDR3 is TGCAGCGTGGGACTAGCGGGGACCGGGGAGCTGTTTTTT. Translated, it gives CSVGLAGTGELFF.

The chain recombines TRBV30 with TRBJ1-4; D gene unclear. Germline V lookup: CDR1 GTSNPN, CDR2 SVGIG (reference sequence). There are 14 residues in the CDR3. Deletions cut 0 bases from V and 8 bases from J, with 13 bases between. The CDR3 DNA reads TGTGCCTGGAGTGTAAGGTTGGGAAACGAAAAACTGTTTTTT. It yields the protein CAWSVRLGNEKLFF.

This chain links TRBV9 with TRBJ2-2, with TRBD2 identical over 7 bases. The J segment lost 3 bases and the V segment lost 6 bases, leaving 5 bases of the junction unmatched. Germline CDR1 reads SGDLS; CDR2 reads YYNGEE. This CDR3 region has 14 residues. The CDR3 DNA reads as TGTGCCAGCAAACGCCTAGCGGACACCGGGGAGCTGTTTTTT. Translated: CASKRLADTGELFF.

This chain links TRBV5-1 with TRBJ1-2; D is ambiguous. The V and J ends lost 0 bases and 4 bases respectively, with 7 bases between them. This CDR3 contains 13 residues. Germline V gene sequence: CDR1 SGHRS, CDR2 YFSETQ. The CDR3 nucleotides are TGCGCCAGCAGCTTGGGGTTCCGCTATGGCTACACCTTC. Amino acid sequence: CASSLGFRYGYTF.